This TCR beta chain was sequenced in a study of T cells in Graves' hyperthyroidism and ophthalmopathy. The germline gives CDR1 MDHEN, CDR2 SYDVKM. The CDR3 consists of 13 residues. V lost 3 bases, J lost 12 bases, and 15 bases lay in between. This clonotype has at least ten counts. No antigen is known for it. Points from the study as a whole: By a 13 V-J model, ophthalmopathy was set apart from stable hyperthyroidism.

Authors of the study amplified TCR beta CDR3 regions from RNA transcripts. A first-round RT-PCR of the TCR CDR3 used the HTBI primer set. One entry per CDR3 protein results from TCRdb running MiXCR on the multiplex PCR reads. Among about 260,000 distinct CDR3 sequences listed, 16% were seen once. Clinical symptoms, serum thyroxine, TRAb, thyroid ultrasound and orbital computed tomography established diagnosis. The receptor was isolated from a young woman with Graves' ophthalmopathy. Sequenced sample: blood. The chain is built from TRBV28 and TRBJ2-1, with a tentative D call TRBD1 (6 bases). Here the CDR3 reads CASSFLARTAQFF. Written as DNA, the CDR3 is TGTGCCAGCAGTTTTTTGGCCCGGACAGCGCAGTTCTTC.